These T cell receptor beta chains were read from a single sample in a study of blood T cell repertoires in COVID-19. Assay used: immunoSEQ multiplex PCR; TCRdb lists only in-frame clones, some missing. Here the sample spans 90,000 to 110,000 clones, roughly 80% being singletons. Sequenced input: peripheral blood. The receptors derive from a woman between 65 and 79 years old with acute or convalescent COVID-19. Both conserved end residues are part of each CDR3. Each record gives: clone size, D gene, V gene, CDR3 length, J gene, CDR3 protein, CDR3 DNA. A D gene is named only where the DNA matches it firmly. Clone sizes are given selectively: once, few, many, or a class where the clone is expanded.

>NA|TRBD2|TRBV10-3|16|TRBJ2-1
CAISDGGESSYNEQFF
TGTGCCATCAGTGACGGGGGGGAAAGCTCCTACAATGAGCAGTTCTTC
>once|TRBD1|TRBV9|13|TRBJ1-3
CASSMDRGDTIYF
TGTGCCAGCAGCATGGACAGGGGTGACACCATATATTTT
>few|TRBD1|TRBV19|17|TRBJ1-5
CASRADRGPWGNQPQHF
TGTGCCAGTAGGGCGGACAGGGGGCCCTGGGGGAATCAGCCCCAGCATTTT
>NA|TRBD1|TRBV5-1|16|TRBJ2-3
CASSLGGTGTLDTQYF
TGCGCCAGCAGCTTGGGGGGGACAGGGACGTTGGATACGCAGTATTTT
>NA|TRBD1|TRBV11-2|15|TRBJ2-3
CASSGGTGFTDTQYF
TGTGCCAGCAGCGGAGGGACAGGGTTCACAGATACGCAGTATTTT
>NA|NA|TRBV15|15|TRBJ1-1
CATSRDKNMNTEAFF
TGTGCCACCAGCAGGGACAAGAACATGAACACTGAAGCTTTCTTT
>NA|TRBD1|TRBV3-1/TRBV3-2|15|TRBJ2-7
CASSQAPTGGGEQYF
TGTGCCAGCAGCCAAGCTCCGACAGGGGGAGGCGAGCAGTACTTC
>NA|TRBD1|TRBV24-1|15|TRBJ1-2
CATSDSGTGEDGYTF
TGTGCCACCAGTGATTCCGGGACAGGTGAAGATGGCTACACCTTC
>NA|NA|TRBV5-1|17|TRBJ1-1
CASSPMGGGHGATEAFF
TGCGCCAGCAGCCCCATGGGGGGAGGCCACGGGGCCACTGAAGCTTTCTTT
>NA|NA|TRBV5-4|17|TRBJ2-2
CASSLATSGLNTGELFF
TGTGCCAGCAGCTTGGCCACATCAGGATTAAACACCGGGGAGCTGTTTTTT
>NA|TRBD1|TRBV3-1/TRBV3-2|15|TRBJ1-3
CASSQDRGLGNTIYF
TGTGCCAGCAGCCAAGACAGGGGGCTTGGAAACACCATATATTTT
>NA|NA|TRBV6-2/TRBV6-3|12|TRBJ1-5
CASSYAAARQHF
TGTGCCAGCAGTTATGCGGCAGCCCGGCAGCATTTT
>NA|NA|TRBV28|20|TRBJ1-2
CASSFWEGAGTSRGPHGYTF
TGTGCCAGCAGTTTCTGGGAGGGAGCCGGGACTTCTAGAGGCCCTCATGGCTACACCTTC
>NA|TRBD1|TRBV6-5|15|TRBJ1-6
CASSQDRAGNSPLHF
TGTGCCAGCAGCCAGGACAGGGCTGGTAATTCACCCCTCCACTTT
>many|TRBD2|TRBV5-4|16|TRBJ2-1
CASSQSGGRTYNEQFF
TGTGCCAGCAGCCAAAGCGGGGGGCGGACCTACAATGAGCAGTTCTTC
>NA|NA|TRBV10-1|13|TRBJ1-2
CASSESGARGYTF
TGCGCCAGCAGTGAGTCGGGGGCGCGGGGCTACACCTTC
>NA|TRBD1|TRBV29-1|13|TRBJ1-2
CSVVTGEVYGYTF
TGCAGCGTTGTGACAGGGGAGGTCTATGGCTACACCTTC
>NA|NA|TRBV24-1|12|TRBJ1-1
CATSDLVGEAFF
TGTGCCACCAGTGACCTAGTCGGGGAAGCTTTCTTT
>once|NA|TRBV7-9|15|TRBJ2-1
CASSSPGSSYNEQFF
TGTGCCAGCAGCTCCCCGGGGAGCTCCTACAATGAGCAGTTCTTC
>once|NA|TRBV3-1/TRBV3-2|15|TRBJ2-5
CASSHASALQETQYF
TGTGCCAGCAGCCATGCTAGCGCGTTACAAGAGACCCAGTACTTC
>NA|TRBD1|TRBV28|14|TRBJ1-3
CASRPGTGQNTIYF
TGTGCCAGCAGACCAGGGACAGGGCAAAACACCATATATTTT
>NA|NA|TRBV19|13|TRBJ2-5
CASSIDGFGTQYF
TGTGCCAGTAGTATAGACGGGTTCGGGACCCAGTACTTC
>few|TRBD1|TRBV19|14|TRBJ1-5
CASGQGMNNQPQHF
TGTGCCAGTGGACAGGGGATGAACAATCAGCCCCAGCATTTT
>NA|NA|TRBV9|14|TRBJ1-6
CASSVQGTNSPLHF
TGTGCCAGCAGCGTACAGGGAACCAATTCACCCCTCCACTTT